This TCR beta chain is drawn from a study of control samples from healthy donors and cancer patients. Sequencing used immunoSEQ multiplex PCR; TCRdb keeps in-frame clones, though not all of them. The sample contains 200,000 or so clones, roughly 94% of which appear only once. The CDR3 runs to 15 residues. In germline, CDR1 is LNHNV, CDR2 YYDKDF (reference sequence). V lost 0 bases and J 4 bases, leaving 9 bases between the germline ends. The chain couples TRBV15 to TRBJ2-2, with D tentatively TRBD1 (6 bases). Sequencing used blood. This TCR was recovered from a man between 45 and 60 years old in good health. In DNA form, the CDR3 reads TGTGCCACCAGCAGAGAAACAGGGTCCACCGGGGAGCTGTTTTTT. Translated: CATSRETGSTGELFF.